What follows are 27 T cell receptor beta chains derived from one specimen sequenced in a study of T cell changes during pregnancy in multiple sclerosis. The protocol was immunoSEQ multiplex PCR, while the TCRdb copy is restricted to in-frame clones and leaves out a portion. Seen here are about 67,000 clones, about 92% observed once, and the top ten hold roughly 1.5%. The specimen comprised peripheral blood, sampled after pregnancy. The receptors here all came from a female donor with multiple sclerosis, enrolled in a pregnancy study.

The chain couples TRBV7-3 to TRBJ2-2; D is uncertain. Germline V gene lookup returns CDR1 SGHTA and CDR2 FQGTGA. This CDR3 is built from 12 residues. V was trimmed by 5 bases and J by 6 bases, leaving 7 bases between them. CDR3: CASSPPAGELFF. In nucleotides, the CDR3 is TGTGCCAGCAGCCCGCCGGCCGGGGAGCTGTTTTTT. Full variable domain (missing parts from reference TRBV7-3 and TRBJ2-2): GAGVSQTPSNKVTEKGKYVELRCDPISGHTALYWYRQSLGQGPEFLIYFQGTGAADDSGLPNDRFFAVRPEGSVSTLKIQRTERGDSAVYLCASSPPAGELFFGEGSRLTVL.

The gene calls are TRBV7-9 and TRBJ1-4; possible D gene TRBD1, 5 bases. This CDR3 has 14 residues. CDR1 is SEHNR and CDR2 is FQNEAQ in the germline V gene (reference sequence). V was clipped by 5 bases and J by 6 bases, with 13 bases between them. CDR3 loop: CASSIRGGHEKLFF. DNA of the CDR3: TGTGCCAGCAGCATTAGGGGCGGTCATGAAAAACTGTTTTTT.

The V and J genes are TRBV6-1 and TRBJ2-3, with 9 nucleotides matching TRBD2. The CDR3 sequence is 14 residues long. CDR1 and CDR2 (germline): MNHNS, SASEGT. The V segment lost 1 base and the J segment 6 bases; nucleotides outside the gene matches: 2. Written as DNA, the CDR3 is TGTGCCAGCAGTGAAGGAGCGGGAGGTGATACGCAGTATTTT. Protein: CASSEGAGGDTQYF.

CDR3 amino acids: CASIRTSVAGELFF. The CDR3 DNA is TGTGCCAGTATTAGGACTAGCGTTGCCGGGGAGCTGTTTTTT. The chain carries TRBV19 and TRBJ2-2; 9 bases match TRBD2. The length of the CDR3 is 14 residues. The V gene's germline CDR1 is LNHDA and CDR2 SQIVND (reference sequence). V shed 7 bases, J shed 6 bases, and the junction held 6 bases outside the gene matches.

The V call is TRBV7-2, the J call TRBJ2-5, with 7 nucleotides matching TRBD1. CDR1 is SGHTA and CDR2 is FQGNSA in the germline V gene. Trimming took 1 base from V and 2 from J; bases not matched to a gene: 4. This CDR3 is 15 amino acids long. Here the CDR3 reads CASSLVGGPQETQYF. The CDR3 DNA sequence: TGTGCCAGCAGCTTAGTAGGGGGCCCACAAGAGACCCAGTACTTC.

This clone showed up just once. CDR3 sequence reads: CASSKHPSVEGVDQPQHF. The CDR3 DNA reads TGTGCCAGTAGTAAACACCCATCCGTAGAGGGTGTTGATCAGCCCCAGCATTTT. The chain employs TRBV19 and TRBJ1-5, with D unclear. V dropped 4 bases and J dropped 5 bases, with 24 bases sitting between them. CDR1 and CDR2 from the germline V gene are LNHDA and SQIVND (reference sequence). The CDR3 has 18 residues.

The chain has TRBV27 and TRBJ2-1; 9 nucleotides match TRBD2. The CDR3 is 15 residues long. Trimming took 2 bases from V and 1 from J; bases not matched to a gene: 0. Germline lookup yields CDR1 MNHEY and CDR2 SMNVEV (reference sequence). The CDR3 sequence is CASSLAGGSYNEQFF. As DNA, the CDR3 is TGTGCCAGCAGTTTAGCGGGAGGGTCCTACAATGAGCAGTTCTTC.

The V call is TRBV4-3, the J call TRBJ2-7; 9 nucleotides agree with TRBD2. CDR3 length: 16 amino acids. The trim removed 1 base at V and 2 bases at J, leaving 6 bases unmatched. Germline CDR1 is LGHNA and CDR2 is YSLEER. DNA for the CDR3: TGCGCCAGCAGCCAAGGGCGGGTAGCGGGAGCCTACGAGCAGTACTTC. It encodes CASSQGRVAGAYEQYF.

The V call is TRBV6-5, the J call TRBJ1-5; D unclear. Germline lookup yields CDR1 MNHEY and CDR2 SVGAGI. The CDR3 length is 14 residues. Deletions cut 5 bases from V and 2 bases from J, with 10 bases between. The DNA of the CDR3 is TGTGCCAGCAGTACCCAGAGGGGCAATCAGCCCCAGCATTTT. It is translated as CASSTQRGNQPQHF.

The chain links TRBV28 to TRBJ2-3, with 9 bases lining up with TRBD2. Germline CDR1 reads MDHEN; CDR2 reads SYDVKM. With V trimmed by 6 bases and J by 4 bases, 5 bases remained unmatched. The length of the CDR3 is 14 residues. The CDR3 loop is CASRLRGGPDTQYF. DNA of the CDR3: TGTGCCAGCAGACTGCGGGGGGGCCCAGATACGCAGTATTTT.

The rearrangement joins TRBV7-9 to TRBJ2-3, with 14 bases aligning to TRBD2. The CDR3 is 18 residues long. The junction had 10 bases not matched to a gene; V was cut back by 4 bases and J by 4 bases. Germline loops: CDR1 SEHNR, CDR2 FQNEAQ (reference sequence). In DNA, the CDR3 is TGTGCCAGCAGCTGGCCAATGGGACTAGCGGGAGTAGCAGATACGCAGTATTTT. Amino acid sequence: CASSWPMGLAGVADTQYF.

This sequence joins TRBV29-1 and TRBJ2-7; D perhaps matches TRBD1 (6 bases). The CDR3 is made up of 13 amino acids. V gave up 3 bases and J gave up 2 bases, with 11 bases separating them. The germline V gene encodes CDR1 SQVTM and CDR2 ANQGSEA. This CDR3 is CSVDETGTYEQYF. The CDR3 DNA follows: TGCAGCGTTGATGAGACAGGAACCTACGAGCAGTACTTC.

The rearrangement joins TRBV9 to TRBJ2-7, with D possibly matching TRBD1 (5 bases). Germline V gives CDR1 SGDLS, CDR2 YYNGEE. This CDR3 spans 16 amino acids. Trimming shortened V by 2 bases and J by 5 bases, and 20 bases separated the two germline ends. Here the CDR3 reads CASSVGLEKGLHEQYF. The CDR3 nucleotides are TGTGCCAGCAGCGTTGGGTTGGAGAAGGGGCTCCACGAGCAGTACTTC.

V gene TRBV13 combines with J gene TRBJ2-7; a weak D match, TRBD1 (5 bases). CDR1 and CDR2 from the germline V gene are PRHDT and FYEKMQ (reference sequence). V dropped 0 bases and J dropped 4 bases, with 10 bases sitting between them. The CDR3 is made up of 14 amino acids. CDR3 sequence (DNA): TGTGCCAGCAGCTTAGGCCGGGCAGGGTACGAGCAGTACTTC. Translated: CASSLGRAGYEQYF.

The chain is built from TRBV18 and TRBJ1-2; 11 bases are shared with TRBD1. The CDR3 runs 16 residues. Losses at the gene ends were 5 bases for V and 4 bases for J; bases not matched to a gene: 9. The germline gives CDR1 KGHSH, CDR2 LQKENI. DNA of the CDR3: TGTGCCAGCTCATCTTCCGGGACAGGGGGGCCCTATGGCTACACCTTC. It translates to CASSSSGTGGPYGYTF. Full variable domain (missing parts from reference TRBV18 and TRBJ1-2): NAGVMQNPRHLVRRRGQEARLRCSPMKGHSHVYWYRQLPEEGLKFMVYLQKENIIDESGMPKERFSAEFPKEGPSILRIQQVVRGDSAAYFCASSSSGTGGPYGYTFGSGTRLTVV.

This clone appeared a single time. At one of its ends the junction is not consistent with the germline gene, which may arise from a read error. The J gene is TRBJ2-7, the V gene TRBV27, with unresolved D. The CDR3 covers 11 residues. Germline CDR1 and CDR2: MNHEY and SMNVEV (reference sequence). This CDR3 reads CASSLSYEQYF. CDR3 sequence (DNA): TGTGCCAGCAGTCTATCCTACGAGCAGTACTTC.

This chain joins TRBV4-2 and TRBJ2-7; weak D call: TRBD1 (5 bases). Germline V lookup: CDR1 LGHNA, CDR2 YNFKEQ. The CDR3 loop spans 15 amino acids. V was shortened by 1 base and J by 7 bases, with 17 bases between the two germline ends. In DNA, the CDR3 is TGTGCCAGCAGCCAAGGTTACGGGCAGGGCGGAGAGCAGTACTTC. Encoded protein: CASSQGYGQGGEQYF.

The chain has TRBV5-1 and TRBJ1-2; possible D gene TRBD1, 6 bases. The germline V and J ends were trimmed by 0 bases and 3 bases, with 12 bases remaining between them. CDR1 is SGHRS, CDR2 YFSETQ, per germline. The CDR3 sequence is 15 residues long. The CDR3 nucleotides read TGCGCCAGCAGCTTGGGACAGGCCGCGGACTATGGCTACACCTTC. It encodes CASSLGQAADYGYTF.

Comments on this clone: The sample holds other DNA sequences that translate to the same CDR3. V is TRBV10-1 and J is TRBJ2-7; 10 bases map to TRBD2. This CDR3 region has 14 residues. V lost 4 bases, J lost 1 base, and 1 base stayed unmatched. The germline CDR1 and CDR2 sequences are WNHNN and SYGVQD (reference sequence). DNA for the CDR3: TGCGCCAGCAGTGGGACTAGCGGATCCTACGAGCAGTACTTC. Its protein is CASSGTSGSYEQYF.

The chain employs TRBV5-8 and TRBJ1-5; D is possibly TRBD1 (5 bases). With 0 bases removed from V and 2 bases from J, the gap between germline ends came to 12 bases. The length of the CDR3 is 16 residues. Per germline, CDR1 SGHTS and CDR2 YDEGEE. The CDR3 coding sequence is TGTGCCAGCAGCTTGGTGCAGGGTACGGGCAATCAGCCCCAGCATTTT. Translated: CASSLVQGTGNQPQHF.

The rearrangement uses TRBV12-5 and TRBJ1-1; tentative D call: TRBD1 (5 bases). The CDR3 has 20 amino acids. The germline V gene has CDR1 LGHNT and CDR2 FRNRAP. V was shortened by 0 bases and J by 1 base, with 24 bases between the two germline ends. The CDR3 DNA reads TGTGCTAGTGGTTTGGTTCGTTCAACGACAGAAATTCAGCGGAACACTGAAGCTTTCTTT. Translation: CASGLVRSTTEIQRNTEAFF.

The rearrangement links TRBV7-2 to TRBJ2-3; 9 bases are shared with TRBD2. The junction had 5 bases not matched to a gene; V was cut back by 3 bases and J by 1 base. In germline, CDR1 is SGHTA, CDR2 FQGNSA. There are 16 residues in the CDR3. CDR3 in amino acids: CASSFSGSAGTDTQYF. The CDR3 DNA follows: TGTGCCAGCAGCTTTAGCGGGAGTGCTGGCACAGATACGCAGTATTTT.

The chain is built from TRBV5-4 and TRBJ1-1; D perhaps matches TRBD1 (5 bases). The CDR3 loop spans 16 amino acids. The germline gives CDR1 SGHNT, CDR2 YYREEE (reference sequence). Trimming left V 1 base short and J 0 bases short, with 13 bases between. The CDR3: CASSLLGAGLNTEAFF. The CDR3 DNA is TGTGCCAGCAGCTTGTTAGGGGCAGGGTTGAACACTGAAGCTTTCTTT.

V usage is TRBV29-1 and J usage is TRBJ2-6; D is possibly TRBD1 (5 bases). The CDR3 covers 16 residues. V was shortened by 0 bases and J by 1 base, with 10 bases between the two germline ends. Germline loops: CDR1 SQVTM, CDR2 ANQGSEA. CDR3: CSVEDPSGSGANVLTF. Here the CDR3 DNA reads TGCAGCGTTGAAGACCCATCAGGGTCTGGGGCCAACGTCCTGACTTTC.

The chain joins TRBV30 to TRBJ2-3; 11 positions agree with TRBD2. The V segment lost 7 bases and the J segment 4 bases; nucleotides outside the gene matches: 7. CDR1 and CDR2 (germline): GTSNPN, SVGIG (reference sequence). The CDR3 sequence is 14 residues long. This CDR3 reads CASTSGSHADTQYF. The CDR3 DNA reads as TGTGCCTCCACTAGCGGGAGCCATGCAGATACGCAGTATTTT.

This chain links TRBV27 with TRBJ1-3, with D possibly TRBD1 on 6 matching bases. V was shortened by 6 bases and J by 4 bases, with 16 bases between the two germline ends. This CDR3 is 15 amino acids long. CDR1 is MNHEY, CDR2 SMNVEV, per germline (reference sequence). CDR3 sequence (DNA): TGTGCCAGCAGCCTCCGCGGGGGCTCAGGAAACACCATATATTTT. Translated: CASSLRGGSGNTIYF.

CDR3 in amino acids: CASGFFAGGLAGVNEQFF. CDR3 DNA sequence: TGTGCTAGTGGTTTTTTTGCGGGAGGACTAGCGGGAGTCAATGAGCAGTTCTTC. The V call is TRBV12-5, the J call TRBJ2-1; 13 nucleotides align to TRBD2. CDR1 LGHNT and CDR2 FRNRAP come from the germline V gene. This CDR3 spans 18 amino acids. With 3 bases clipped from V and 6 bases from J, the junction kept 11 bases outside the gene matches.